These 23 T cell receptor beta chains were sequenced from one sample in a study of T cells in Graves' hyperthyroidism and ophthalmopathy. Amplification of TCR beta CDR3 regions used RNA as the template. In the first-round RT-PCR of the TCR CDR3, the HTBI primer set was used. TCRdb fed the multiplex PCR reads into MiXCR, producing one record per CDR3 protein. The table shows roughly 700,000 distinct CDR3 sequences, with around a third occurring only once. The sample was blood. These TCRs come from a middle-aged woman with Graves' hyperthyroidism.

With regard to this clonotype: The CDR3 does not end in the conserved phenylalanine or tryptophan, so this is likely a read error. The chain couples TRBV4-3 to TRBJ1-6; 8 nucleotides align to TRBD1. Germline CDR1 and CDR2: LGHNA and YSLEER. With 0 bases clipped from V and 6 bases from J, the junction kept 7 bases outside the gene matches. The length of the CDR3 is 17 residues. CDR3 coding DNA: TGCGCCAGCAGCCAAGATGGGACAGGATCCATTAATTCACCCCTCCACCTT. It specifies CASSQDGTGSINSPLHL.

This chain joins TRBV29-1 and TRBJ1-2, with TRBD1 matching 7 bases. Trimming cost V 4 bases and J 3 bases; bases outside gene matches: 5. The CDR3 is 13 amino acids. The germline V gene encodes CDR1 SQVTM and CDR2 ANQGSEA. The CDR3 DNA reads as TGCAGCGTTGTTAACAGGGGTGACTATGGCTACACCTTC. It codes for CSVVNRGDYGYTF.

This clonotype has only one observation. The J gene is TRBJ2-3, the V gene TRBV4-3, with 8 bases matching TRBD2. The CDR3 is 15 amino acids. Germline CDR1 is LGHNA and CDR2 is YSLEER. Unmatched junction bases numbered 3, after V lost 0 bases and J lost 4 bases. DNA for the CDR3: TGCGCCAGCAGCCAAGATCCTAGCGGGCCAGATACGCAGTATTTT. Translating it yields CASSQDPSGPDTQYF.

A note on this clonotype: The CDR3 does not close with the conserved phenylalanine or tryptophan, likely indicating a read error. The CDR3, as DNA: TGCAGTGCTCTGACAGGGTTAGGTGTCAGCTACACCCTC. Its protein is CSALTGLGVSYTL. The chain couples TRBV20-1 to TRBJ1-2, with 7 positions matching TRBD1. The CDR3 consists of 13 residues. Per germline, CDR1 DFQATT and CDR2 SNEGSKA (reference sequence). The J segment lost 9 bases and the V segment lost 5 bases, leaving 12 bases of the junction unmatched.

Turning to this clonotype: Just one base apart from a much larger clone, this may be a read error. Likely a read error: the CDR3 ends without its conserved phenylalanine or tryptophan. Here the CDR3 DNA reads TGTGCCAGCAGCCGATTAGGACAGGGGGTTGATAACTATGGCTACACCCTC. Amino acid sequence: CASSRLGQGVDNYGYTL. This sequence joins TRBV5-5 and TRBJ1-2, with 10 bases aligning to TRBD1. J was trimmed by 1 base and V by 4 bases; bases with no gene match: 10. The V gene's germline CDR1 is SGHKS and CDR2 YYEKEE (reference sequence). The CDR3 runs to 17 residues.

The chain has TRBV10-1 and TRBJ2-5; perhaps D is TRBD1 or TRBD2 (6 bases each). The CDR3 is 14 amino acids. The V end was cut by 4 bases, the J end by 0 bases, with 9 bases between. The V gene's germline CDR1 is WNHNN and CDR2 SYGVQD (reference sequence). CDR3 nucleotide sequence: TGCGCCAGCAGTGCGGGGGCCAACCAAGAGACCCAGTACTTC. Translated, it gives CASSAGANQETQYF.

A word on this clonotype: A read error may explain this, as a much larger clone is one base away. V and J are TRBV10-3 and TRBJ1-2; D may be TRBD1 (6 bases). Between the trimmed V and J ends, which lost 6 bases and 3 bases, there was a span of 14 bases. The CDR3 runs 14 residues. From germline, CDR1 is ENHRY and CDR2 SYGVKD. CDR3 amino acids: CAISLGRGDYGYTF. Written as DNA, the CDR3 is TGTGCCATCAGCCTAGGCAGGGGAGACTATGGCTACACCTTC.

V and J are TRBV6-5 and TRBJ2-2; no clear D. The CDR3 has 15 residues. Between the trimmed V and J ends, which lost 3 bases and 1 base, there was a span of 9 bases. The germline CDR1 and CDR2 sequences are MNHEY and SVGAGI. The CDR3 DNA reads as TGTGCCAGCAGTTATCACGGAGAGAACACCGGGGAGCTGTTTTTT. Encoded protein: CASSYHGENTGELFF.

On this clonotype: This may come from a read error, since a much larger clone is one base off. CDR3 coding DNA: TGTGCCACCAGCGCGGGACAGACAAGCTCTGGGGCCAACGTCCTGACTTTC. It yields the protein CATSAGQTSSGANVLTF. The chain employs TRBV10-3 and TRBJ2-6; weak D call: TRBD1 (7 bases). CDR1 is ENHRY, CDR2 SYGVKD, per germline. CDR3 length equals 17 residues. The V end lost 10 bases, the J end lost 0 bases, and 19 bases lay between the germline ends.

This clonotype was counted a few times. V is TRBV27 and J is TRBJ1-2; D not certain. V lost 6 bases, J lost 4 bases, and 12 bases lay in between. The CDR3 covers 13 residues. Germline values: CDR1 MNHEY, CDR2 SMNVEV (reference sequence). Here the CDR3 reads CASRRSDGYGYTF. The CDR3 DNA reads TGTGCCAGCAGACGGTCCGACGGCTATGGCTACACCTTC.

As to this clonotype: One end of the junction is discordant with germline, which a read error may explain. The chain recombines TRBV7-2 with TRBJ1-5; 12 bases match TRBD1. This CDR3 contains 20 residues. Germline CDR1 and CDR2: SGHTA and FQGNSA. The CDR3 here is CASSQLYGTGGVNSNQPQHF. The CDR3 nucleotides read TGCGCCAGCAGCCAGCTTTACGGGACAGGGGGCGTTAATAGCAATCAGCCCCAGCATTTT.

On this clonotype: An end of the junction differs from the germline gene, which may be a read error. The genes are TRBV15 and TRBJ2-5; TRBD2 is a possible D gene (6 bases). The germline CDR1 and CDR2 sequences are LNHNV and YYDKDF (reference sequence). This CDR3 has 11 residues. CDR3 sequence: CATSRYGGPNF. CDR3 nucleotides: TGTGCCACCAGCAGATACGGGGGACCTAACTTC.

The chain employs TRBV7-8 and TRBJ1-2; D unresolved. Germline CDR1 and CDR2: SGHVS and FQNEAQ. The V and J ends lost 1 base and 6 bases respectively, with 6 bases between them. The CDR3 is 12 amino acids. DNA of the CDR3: TGTGCCAGCAGCTTAGTCTTGGATGGCTACACCTTC. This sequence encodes CASSLVLDGYTF.

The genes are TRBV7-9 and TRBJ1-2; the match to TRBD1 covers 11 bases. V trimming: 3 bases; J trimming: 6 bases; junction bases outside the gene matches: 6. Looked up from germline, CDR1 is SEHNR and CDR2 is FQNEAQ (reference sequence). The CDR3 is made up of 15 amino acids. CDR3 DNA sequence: TGTGCCAGCAGCTTGAGGACAGGGGGCATCGATGGCTACACCTTC. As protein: CASSLRTGGIDGYTF.

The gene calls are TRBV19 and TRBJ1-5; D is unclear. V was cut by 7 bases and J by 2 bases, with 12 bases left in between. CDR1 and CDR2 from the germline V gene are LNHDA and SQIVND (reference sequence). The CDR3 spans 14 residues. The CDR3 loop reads CASKRARGNQPQHF. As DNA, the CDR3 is TGTGCCAGTAAGCGGGCGCGGGGCAATCAGCCCCAGCATTTT.

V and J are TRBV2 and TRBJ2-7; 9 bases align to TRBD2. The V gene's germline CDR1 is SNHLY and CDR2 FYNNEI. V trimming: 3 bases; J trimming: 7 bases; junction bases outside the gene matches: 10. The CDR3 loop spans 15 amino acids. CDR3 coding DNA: TGTGCCAGCAGTGAGTGGCTAGCGGGGTATTGGGAGCAGTACTTC. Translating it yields CASSEWLAGYWEQYF. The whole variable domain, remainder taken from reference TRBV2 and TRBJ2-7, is EPEVTQTPSHQVTQMGQEVILRCVPISNHLYFYWYRQILGQKVEFLVSFYNNEISEKSEIFDDQFSVERPDGSNFTLKIRSTKLEDSAMYFCASSEWLAGYWEQYFGPGTRLTVT.

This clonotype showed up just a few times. The CDR3 loop is CASSQDLSRETQYF. CDR3 nucleotide sequence: TGTGCCAGCAGCCAAGATCTTTCCCGAGAGACCCAGTACTTC. The chain couples TRBV7-2 to TRBJ2-5, with no clear D. Trimming left V 5 bases short and J 4 bases short, with 14 bases between. Germline V CDR1 and CDR2: SGHTA, FQGNSA. This CDR3 spans 14 amino acids.

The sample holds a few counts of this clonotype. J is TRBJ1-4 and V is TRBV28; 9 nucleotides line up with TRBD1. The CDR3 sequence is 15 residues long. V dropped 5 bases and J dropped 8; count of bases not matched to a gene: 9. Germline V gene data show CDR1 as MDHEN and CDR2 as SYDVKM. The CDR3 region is CASSIPGQGEEKLFF. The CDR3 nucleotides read TGTGCCAGCAGTATTCCGGGACAGGGAGAGGAAAAACTGTTTTTT.

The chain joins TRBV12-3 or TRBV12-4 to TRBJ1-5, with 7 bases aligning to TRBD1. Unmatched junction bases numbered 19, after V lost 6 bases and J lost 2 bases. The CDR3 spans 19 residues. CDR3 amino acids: CASRSASWGQSTRNQPQHF. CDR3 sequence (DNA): TGTGCCAGCAGGAGCGCCTCGTGGGGACAGTCAACTCGCAATCAGCCCCAGCATTTT.

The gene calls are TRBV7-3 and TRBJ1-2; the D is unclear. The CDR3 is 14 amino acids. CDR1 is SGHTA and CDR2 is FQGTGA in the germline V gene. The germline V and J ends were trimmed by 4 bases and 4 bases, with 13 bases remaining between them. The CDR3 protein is CASSSPQWSYGYTF. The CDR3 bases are TGTGCCAGCAGCTCACCCCAGTGGAGCTATGGCTACACCTTC.

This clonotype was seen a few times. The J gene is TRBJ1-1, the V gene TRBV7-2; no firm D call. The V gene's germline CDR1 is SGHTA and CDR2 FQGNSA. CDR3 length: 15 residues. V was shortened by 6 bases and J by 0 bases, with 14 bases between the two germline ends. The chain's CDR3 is CASSYYGVLNTEAFF. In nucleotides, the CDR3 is TGTGCCAGCAGTTACTACGGGGTTTTGAACACTGAAGCTTTCTTT.

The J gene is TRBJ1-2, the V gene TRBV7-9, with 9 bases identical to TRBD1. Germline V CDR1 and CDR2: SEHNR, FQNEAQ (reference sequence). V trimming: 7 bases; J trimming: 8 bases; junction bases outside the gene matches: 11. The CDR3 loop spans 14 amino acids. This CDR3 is CASTMGQGLKGYTF. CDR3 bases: TGTGCCAGCACCATGGGACAGGGCTTGAAAGGCTACACCTTC.

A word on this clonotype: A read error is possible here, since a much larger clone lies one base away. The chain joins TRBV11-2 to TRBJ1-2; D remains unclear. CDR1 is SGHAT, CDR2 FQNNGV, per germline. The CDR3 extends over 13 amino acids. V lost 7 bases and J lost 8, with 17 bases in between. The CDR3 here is CASTALDPVGYTF. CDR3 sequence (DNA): TGTGCCAGCACCGCCTTAGACCCTGTGGGCTACACCTTC.